The source of this T cell receptor (beta chain) is a study of shared clonotypes between healthy human individuals (dated by TCRdb to about 2020). Background on the whole study: The cohort comprised a couple of women and three men aged 18 to 49 years. Per donor, three plates each were used for CD4 naive and CD4 memory, two for CD8 naive, and one for CD8 memory. The study deeply sequenced blood TCR repertoires of several healthy adults to estimate repertoire size and the extent of clonotype sharing between individuals. Different laboratories and diverse techniques were used to prepare libraries and sequence TCR repertoires, to increase sequencing depth and limit assay-specific biases. Per donor, leukapheresis produced somewhere between about 0.94 and 9 billion PBMCs.

Healthy HIV-negative adults with no recently reported acute infections or vaccinations were included as donors. Every donor was a Caucasian adult residing in Nashville, Tennessee, USA. CD4+ T cells were enriched by magnetic negative selection, after which naive cells were positively selected on CD45RA and the negative fraction was taken as the memory subset. After blood collection by leukapheresis, PBMCs were isolated using Ficoll-Histopaque density gradient centrifugation and then cryopreserved in the vapor phase of liquid nitrogen. Analytical flow cytometry was used to check the purity and quantity of every magnetically sorted T cell population. Genomic DNA was isolated from each sorted fraction and quantified by UV absorbance on a Nanodrop 2000c. The sample holds a few counts of this clone. There is no known antigen for this receptor. Base qualities are not recorded, but no much larger clone differs from it by a single base.

The CDR3 numbers 15 residues from cysteine through phenylalanine. Only the CDR3 DNA stays, 45 bases, in frame from base 1. Reading the germline V gene gives CDR1 MDHEN and CDR2 SYDVKM. A distance of 11 bases separates the germline ends of V and J, which lose 5 bases and 3 bases respectively. Study-wide conclusions, independent of this receptor: Sampling was limited to blood, and TCR repertoires in tissue likely differ from TCR repertoires in blood. Naive subsets generally had larger estimated clonotype richness than memory subsets did. Because the study included a small number of donors, the genetic and exposure-history diversity represented was limited. Higher generation probabilities were observed for clonotypes shared by all four sorted-subset donors than for non-shared clonotypes. Incomplete sequencing was indicated by rarefaction of sorted-subset datasets, despite the large sequencing depth. Pairwise subsampling led to the expectation that sequencing depth would affect the degree of clonotype sharing among donors. Around 5% of naive CD4, 3.5% of naive CD8, around 2.3% of memory CD4, and less than 0.45% of memory CD8 clonotypes were shared across four donors.

Using the deep immunoSEQ assay, multiplex PCR amplified TCR CDR3 regions from genomic DNA. Genomic DNA extracted from each cell subset was distributed evenly over all wells of several immunoSEQ 96-well plates, and each plate served as one replicate. For sorted subsets, roughly 200 ng of genomic DNA, equivalent to 25,000 to 35,000 T cell genomes, went into each replicate PCR. The purified libraries were quantified using a Qubit 3.0 fluorometer, sized with a Bioanalyzer 2100, and then quantified again using the KAPA Library Quantification kit. Every immunoSEQ 96-well plate was sequenced on a dedicated single-read 150-cycle Illumina NextSeq 550 flow cell. Per the source publication's procedure: Because the immunoSEQ output included only junctional sequences and no quality scores, the filtering could not be the same as the filtering used for full-length reads. Sequences were annotated with PyIR, a Python wrapper for IgBLAST v1.9, and V/J genes and CDR3 were assigned using IMGT germline references. Reads with weak V/J assignments (E-value above 1e-6), missing CDR3, stop codons, out-of-frame junctions, or ambiguous translated residues were removed. A V3J clonotype was defined by an identical inferred V gene, J gene, and CDR3 amino acid sequence. To compute the percentage overlap between repertoires, the number of shared unique clonotypes was divided by the size of the smaller repertoire. RTK rarefaction, the Chao1 estimator, and Recon v2.1 estimates of unobserved clonotypes were used to assess repertoire richness. OLGA was used to compute generation probabilities for all TCRbeta clonotypes that the gDNA method yielded from several donors. The table comes from immuneACCESS by way of TCRdb, which keeps in-frame sequences with V and J called. Part of the clones is missing from these tables; in studies checked, under half for an unresolved V gene and the rest for unknown reasons. The DNA gave D and trimming, while V, J and clone size come from that table. The sample includes about 1 million clones, with 65% to 75% observed a single time. Of the sample, roughly 1.5% is held by the ten largest clones.

The receptor was derived from a young man in good health. The chain couples TRBV28 to TRBJ2-6, with the D gene not clear enough to name. Sequencing was performed on memory CD4+ T cells sorted from blood. In light of the paper, this sample's cell subset or site label describes: CD45RA-negative fraction. The DNA is TGTGCCAGCAGTCCTTGGCGGCTTGGGGCCAACGTCCTGACTTTC. The translation is CASSPWRLGANVLTF.